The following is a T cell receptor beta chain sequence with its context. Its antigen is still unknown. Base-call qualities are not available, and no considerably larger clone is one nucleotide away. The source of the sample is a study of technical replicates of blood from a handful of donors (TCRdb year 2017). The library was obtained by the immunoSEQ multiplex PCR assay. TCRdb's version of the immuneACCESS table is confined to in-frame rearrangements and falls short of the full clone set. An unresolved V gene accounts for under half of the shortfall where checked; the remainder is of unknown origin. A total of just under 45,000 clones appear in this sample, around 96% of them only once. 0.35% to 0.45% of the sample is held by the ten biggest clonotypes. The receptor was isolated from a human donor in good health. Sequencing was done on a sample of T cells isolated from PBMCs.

CDR3 loop: CASRSVQGGAYEQYF. The DNA reads as follows: TGTGCCAGTAGGAGCGTACAGGGGGGAGCCTACGAGCAGTACTTC. The chain couples TRBV19 to TRBJ2-7; 8 central bases correspond to TRBD1. For this chain, trimming is 6 bases at the V end and 2 bases at the J end, and the number of junction bases without a gene match is 9. From its cysteine to its phenylalanine, the CDR3 spans 15 amino acids. This entry keeps only the CDR3 DNA: 45 bases, framed from base 1. Sequences LNHDA (CDR1) and SQIVND (CDR2) are obtained from the germline V gene (reference sequence). Joined to the reference TRBV19 and TRBJ2-7 proteins, this CDR3 gives the full variable domain: DGGITQSPKYLFRKEGQNVTLSCEQNLNHDAMYWYRQDPGQGLRLIYYSQIVNDFQKGDIAEGYSVSREKKESFPLTVTSAQKNPTAFYLCASRSVQGGAYEQYFGPGTRLTVT.